This TCR beta chain was captured in a study of early T cells in non-severe SARS-CoV-2 infection. This clonotype was observed many times. TCRdb re-called the 5' RACE reads through MiXCR, storing one row per CDR3 protein. The sample lists around 30,000 distinct CDR3 sequences; 8.5% to 10% were seen once. This receptor was taken from an adult who was a healthcare worker with PCR-confirmed SARS-CoV-2 infection or an uninfected control (not recorded which). The specimen sequenced was whole blood.

The CDR3 coding sequence is TGTGCCAGCAGTGGGGAAACCTACGAGCAGTACTTC. It codes for CASSGETYEQYF. The J gene is TRBJ2-7, the V gene TRBV2, with D unresolved. Germline-derived CDR1 and CDR2 are SNHLY and FYNNEI. The CDR3 is 12 amino acids. Deletions cut 4 bases from V and 2 bases from J, with 6 bases between. Using reference TRBV2 and TRBJ2-7 for the parts outside the CDR3, the full variable domain is EPEVTQTPSHQVTQMGQEVILRCVPISNHLYFYWYRQILGQKVEFLVSFYNNEISEKSEIFDDQFSVERPDGSNFTLKIRSTKLEDSAMYFCASSGETYEQYFGPGTRLTVT.